Below are 28 T cell receptor beta chains sequenced from a single sample in a study of T-cell reconstitution after alpha-beta-depleted transplantation in children. Preparing the TCRbeta library involved the use of unique molecular identifiers. One entry per CDR3 protein, called by TCRdb with MiXCR from the PCR reads. This table has approximately 500,000 distinct CDR3 sequences, about 11% appearing once. The input for sequencing was PBMCs, taken before TCRalphabeta/CD19-depleted stem cell transplant. The receptors were sampled from a child aged 2-9 years with inherited bone marrow failure, due to receive a stem cell transplant.

This clonotype occurred many times. The V and J genes are TRBV4-3 and TRBJ2-2; D is possibly TRBD1 or TRBD2 (5 bases each). Trimming stripped 3 bases from V and 3 bases from J, with 8 bases between. There are 14 residues in the CDR3. In germline, CDR1 is LGHNA, CDR2 YSLEER. The CDR3 loop reads CASSQGTDTGELFF. DNA of the CDR3: TGCGCCAGCAGCCAGGGGACCGACACCGGGGAGCTGTTTTTT.

This clonotype was picked up many times. V is TRBV9 and J is TRBJ2-1; the D gene is possibly TRBD1 (5 bases). Trimming stripped 0 bases from V and 8 bases from J, with 9 bases between. Looked up from germline, CDR1 is SGDLS and CDR2 is YYNGEE. There are 13 residues in the CDR3. The DNA of the CDR3 is TGTGCCAGCAGCGTAGGATGGGGCGATGAGCAGTTCTTC. This sequence encodes CASSVGWGDEQFF.

In its sample, this clonotype was seen many times. The chain employs TRBV6-5 and TRBJ2-7; D not resolved. This CDR3 spans 17 amino acids. CDR1 and CDR2 (germline): MNHEY, SVGAGI. V lost 2 bases and J lost 4, with 21 bases in between. CDR3 sequence: CASSYLKGSSSVYEQYF. The CDR3 nucleotides are TGTGCCAGCAGTTACCTCAAAGGCTCGAGCAGCGTGTACGAGCAGTACTTC.

The sample holds many counts of this clonotype. V and J are TRBV7-9 and TRBJ2-7, with 13 bases aligning to TRBD2. After removal of 5 bases from V and 3 bases from J, the junction contained 4 bases not matched to a gene. This CDR3 is built from 15 residues. Germline V gene data show CDR1 as SEHNR and CDR2 as FQNEAQ (reference sequence). DNA for the CDR3: TGTGCCAGCAGCGACGGGACTAGCGGGATCTACGAGCAGTACTTC. Protein sequence: CASSDGTSGIYEQYF.

V usage is TRBV19 and J usage is TRBJ2-7; 10 bases line up with TRBD1. J gave up 3 bases and V 5 bases, and 10 bases lay outside the gene matches. Germline V gene lookup returns CDR1 LNHDA and CDR2 SQIVND (reference sequence). The CDR3 totals 16 residues. In nucleotides, the CDR3 is TGTGCCAGTAGTTCGCAGATCCGGGACAGGGGCTACGAGCAGTACTTC. Its protein product is CASSSQIRDRGYEQYF. Combining the CDR3 with reference TRBV19 and TRBJ2-7 gives the whole variable domain DGGITQSPKYLFRKEGQNVTLSCEQNLNHDAMYWYRQDPGQGLRLIYYSQIVNDFQKGDIAEGYSVSREKKESFPLTVTSAQKNPTAFYLCASSSQIRDRGYEQYFGPGTRLTVT.

This clonotype was counted many times. This sequence joins TRBV7-9 and TRBJ2-7, with D unclear. Per germline, CDR1 SEHNR and CDR2 FQNEAQ (reference sequence). The V gene lost 3 bases and the J gene lost 0 bases, with 9 bases spanning the gap. The CDR3 length is 14 residues. The CDR3 loop reads CASSFGLGSYEQYF. Written as DNA, the CDR3 is TGTGCCAGCAGCTTCGGGCTGGGCTCCTACGAGCAGTACTTC. The variable domain in full, completed from reference TRBV7-9 and TRBJ2-7, reads DTGVSQNPRHKITKRGQNVTFRCDPISEHNRLYWYRQTLGQGPEFLTYFQNEAQLEKSRLLSDRFSAERPKGSFSTLEIQRTEQGDSAMYLCASSFGLGSYEQYFGPGTRLTVT.

This clonotype was recorded many times. The chain carries TRBV25-1 and TRBJ1-5, with 7 bases fitting TRBD1. CDR1 and CDR2 (germline): MGHDK, SYGVNS. The ends lost 4 bases at V and 1 base at J; junction bases unmatched: 1. This CDR3 region has 14 residues. Written as DNA, the CDR3 is TGTGCCAGCAGTGCGACAGGGAGCAATCAGCCCCAGCATTTT. Translated: CASSATGSNQPQHF.

In this sample, this clonotype turned up many times. The V call is TRBV12-3 or TRBV12-4, the J call TRBJ1-5; 9 nucleotides line up with TRBD1. The CDR3 is 15 residues long. J gave up 6 bases and V 6 bases, and 9 bases lay outside the gene matches. CDR3 nucleotide sequence: TGTGCCAGCAGCCACGGGACAGGGAGGTCTCAGCCCCAGCATTTT. It is translated as CASSHGTGRSQPQHF.

This clonotype came up many times. The V gene is TRBV6-2 or TRBV6-3, the J gene TRBJ2-1; no reliable D call. In germline, CDR1 is MNHEY, CDR2 SVGEGT. Trimming stripped 2 bases from V and 8 bases from J, with 7 bases between. This CDR3 comprises 12 residues. DNA for the CDR3: TGTGCCAGCAGTTACGTGGGGTATGAGCAGTTCTTC. Its translation is CASSYVGYEQFF.

DNA for the CDR3: TGTGCCAGCAGCGTAGGGGGATTAGCCAAAAACATTCAGTACTTC. It codes for CASSVGGLAKNIQYF. V usage is TRBV9 and J usage is TRBJ2-4; no definite D call. Between the trimmed V and J ends, which lost 0 bases and 0 bases, there was a span of 7 bases. This CDR3 is 15 amino acids long. Germline V gene lookup returns CDR1 SGDLS and CDR2 YYNGEE. Full variable domain (remainder filled in from reference TRBV9 and TRBJ2-4): DSGVTQTPKHLITATGQRVTLRCSPRSGDLSVYWYQQSLDQGLQFLIQYYNGEERAKGNILERFSAQQFPDLHSELNLSSLELGDSALYFCASSVGGLAKNIQYFGAGTRLSVL.

This clonotype was recorded many times. The J gene is TRBJ2-3, the V gene TRBV5-1, with 9 bases identical to TRBD2. The CDR3 is 14 amino acids. The V and J ends lost 7 bases and 5 bases, in that order; junction bases with no gene match: 8. Germline V gene sequence: CDR1 SGHRS, CDR2 YFSETQ. The CDR3: CASLAGGPRDTQYF. The CDR3 DNA follows: TGCGCCAGCCTCGCGGGAGGGCCACGAGATACGCAGTATTTT.

V and J are TRBV19 and TRBJ2-7; 8 nucleotides line up with TRBD2. Germline V gene sequence: CDR1 LNHDA, CDR2 SQIVND (reference sequence). The trim removed 7 bases at V and 5 bases at J, leaving 16 bases unmatched. The CDR3 is made up of 16 amino acids. CDR3 nucleotides: TGTGCCAGTATGGGCCGTCATCCAGCGGGAGCAAACGAGCAGTACTTC. Translated, it gives CASMGRHPAGANEQYF.

This clonotype was seen only a few times. The rearrangement uses TRBV6-5 and TRBJ1-6; no definite D call. The CDR3 is made up of 13 amino acids. Trimming stripped 2 bases from V and 8 bases from J, with 7 bases between. The V gene's germline CDR1 is MNHEY and CDR2 SVGAGI. The CDR3 DNA follows: TGTGCCAGCAGTTACATTATAGATTCACCCCTCCACTTT. It specifies CASSYIIDSPLHF.

The chain has TRBV2 and TRBJ2-1; maybe TRBD2 (6 bases). There are 15 residues in the CDR3. V lost 2 bases, J lost 0 bases, and 8 bases lay in between. Germline CDR1 reads SNHLY; CDR2 reads FYNNEI. The CDR3: CASSEKGLSYNEQFF. The CDR3 bases are TGTGCCAGCAGTGAAAAGGGACTCTCCTACAATGAGCAGTTCTTC.

This clonotype was seen a handful of times. The CDR3 coding sequence is TGTGCCAGCAGCCAAGCTACAAAACCGGCCGTAATGAACACTGAAGCTTTCTTT. It specifies CASSQATKPAVMNTEAFF. V is TRBV3-1 and J is TRBJ1-1; the D is unclear. Trimming shortened V by 1 base and J by 0 bases, and 18 bases separated the two germline ends. This CDR3 is built from 18 residues. CDR1 and CDR2 from the germline V gene are LGHDT and YNNKEL (reference sequence).

This clonotype appeared many times. V and J are TRBV29-1 and TRBJ2-4, with a weak D call TRBD1 (5 bases). The V end lost 0 bases, the J end lost 9 bases, and 6 bases lay between the germline ends. This CDR3 contains 11 residues. CDR1 is SQVTM and CDR2 is ANQGSEA in the germline V gene. CDR3: CSVEDQGIQYF. The DNA of the CDR3 is TGCAGCGTTGAAGATCAGGGCATTCAGTACTTC.

This clonotype was detected ten times or more. This chain connects TRBV7-9 to TRBJ2-7; D perhaps matches TRBD2 (6 bases). CDR1 and CDR2 (germline): SEHNR, FQNEAQ (reference sequence). This CDR3 region has 13 residues. V lost 5 bases, J lost 4 bases, and 12 bases lay in between. CDR3 protein: CASSLPSVYEQYF. The CDR3 nucleotides read TGTGCCAGCAGCCTCCCTAGCGTGTACGAGCAGTACTTC.

This clonotype was detected many times. The chain employs TRBV7-2 and TRBJ1-1; TRBD1 matches 8 bases. CDR3 size: 11 residues. V was pared by 5 bases and J by 13 bases, with 6 bases of the junction left unmatched. Germline CDR1 reads SGHTA; CDR2 reads FQGNSA. CDR3 nucleotide sequence: TGTGCCAGCAGCCCGGACAGGGTCGGTTTCTTT. This translates into CASSPDRVGFF. Full variable domain (outside the CDR3, taken from reference TRBV7-2 and TRBJ1-1): GAGVSQSPSNKVTEKGKDVELRCDPISGHTALYWYRQSLGQGLEFLIYFQGNSAPDKSGLPSDRFSAERTGGSVSTLTIQRTQQEDSAVYLCASSPDRVGFFGQGTRLTVV.

This clonotype was counted a few times. The chain couples TRBV20-1 to TRBJ2-5, with D hard to call. The V gene lost 6 bases and the J gene lost 3 bases, with 20 bases spanning the gap. Germline lookup yields CDR1 DFQATT and CDR2 SNEGSKA (reference sequence). The CDR3 spans 15 residues. Here the CDR3 reads CSASSFMKVKETQYF. In DNA form, the CDR3 reads TGCAGTGCCTCGAGTTTTATGAAGGTTAAAGAGACCCAGTACTTC.

This clonotype showed up many times. The chain employs TRBV27 and TRBJ1-5; D is unresolved. The CDR3 has 13 amino acids. Germline loops: CDR1 MNHEY, CDR2 SMNVEV (reference sequence). V lost 2 bases to trimming and J lost 3 bases, with 5 bases between them. CDR3 residues: CASSLRANQPQHF. In DNA form, the CDR3 reads TGTGCCAGCAGTTTACGGGCCAATCAGCCCCAGCATTTT.

Ten or more counts support this clonotype. The chain employs TRBV10-3 and TRBJ2-4, with a tentative D call TRBD1 (5 bases). V gave up 3 bases and J gave up 6 bases, with 9 bases separating them. The CDR3 has 13 residues. The germline V gene has CDR1 ENHRY and CDR2 SYGVKD. The CDR3 DNA reads as TGTGCCATCAGTGATGGGCAGGGAAACATTCAGTACTTC. Its translation: CAISDGQGNIQYF.

The chain joins TRBV29-1 to TRBJ2-5; D gene unclear. CDR1 and CDR2 from the germline V gene are SQVTM and ANQGSEA. Deletions cut 4 bases from V and 1 base from J, with 10 bases between. The CDR3 is 13 residues long. The CDR3 sequence: CSVGSPFQETQYF. The DNA for the CDR3 is TGCAGCGTTGGGAGCCCTTTCCAAGAGACCCAGTACTTC.

CDR3 amino acids: CASSYRAGSYEQYF. CDR3 sequence (DNA): TGTGCCAGCAGTTACCGGGCGGGTTCCTACGAGCAGTACTTC. The chain uses TRBV6-5 and TRBJ2-7; tentatively, D is TRBD2 (5 bases). The V gene's germline CDR1 is MNHEY and CDR2 SVGAGI. Trimming shortened V by 2 bases and J by 1 base, and 9 bases separated the two germline ends. CDR3 length: 14 amino acids.

The chain uses TRBV12-3 or TRBV12-4 and TRBJ2-3; TRBD2 matches 13 bases. V was pared by 6 bases and J by 3 bases, with 3 bases of the junction left unmatched. The CDR3 length is 15 residues. CDR3 region: CASRRTSGSTDTQYF. The CDR3 region has the DNA TGTGCCAGCAGGCGGACTAGCGGGAGTACAGATACGCAGTATTTT.

Only a few counts were recorded for this clonotype. The CDR3 nucleotides read TGCAGTGCTAGAGACAGTCTCCGAGATCAGCCCCAGCATTTT. This encodes CSARDSLRDQPQHF. The chain recombines TRBV20-1 with TRBJ1-5; D not resolved. The CDR3 has 14 amino acids. Trimming removed 0 bases from V and 5 bases from J, with 11 bases in between. Germline V CDR1 and CDR2: DFQATT, SNEGSKA (reference sequence).

The sample holds many counts of this clonotype. This chain links TRBV28 with TRBJ2-1; TRBD2 agrees at 7 bases. This CDR3 has 15 amino acids. Losses at the gene ends were 3 bases for V and 3 bases for J; bases not matched to a gene: 5. Germline V gene lookup returns CDR1 MDHEN and CDR2 SYDVKM. In nucleotides, the CDR3 is TGTGCCAGCAGTTTGTGGCTAGCGGACTACAATGAGCAGTTCTTC. This sequence encodes CASSLWLADYNEQFF.

The table lists this clonotype with many counts. The genes are TRBV4-2 and TRBJ2-7; tentatively, D is TRBD2 (5 bases). V was trimmed by 4 bases and J by 5 bases, leaving 12 bases between them. This CDR3 has 13 amino acids. Germline V gives CDR1 LGHNA, CDR2 YNFKEQ. This CDR3 is CASSLSQEDEQYF. The DNA for the CDR3 is TGTGCCAGCAGCCTTAGTCAGGAGGACGAGCAGTACTTC.

This clonotype has a count of ten or more. The chain combines TRBV20-1 with TRBJ2-5; 7 bases agree with TRBD2. The V segment lost 4 bases and the J segment 5 bases; nucleotides outside the gene matches: 16. Germline lookup yields CDR1 DFQATT and CDR2 SNEGSKA (reference sequence). The CDR3 runs to 16 residues. CDR3: CSATQGLGLVGETQYF. The CDR3 region has the DNA TGCAGTGCTACCCAAGGCCTAGGACTAGTCGGGGAGACCCAGTACTTC.